Listed below are T cell receptor beta chains from one sample, sequenced in a study of cytomegalovirus exposure and HLA in healthy donors. This table comes from immunoSEQ multiplex PCR, and its TCRdb copy is limited to in-frame clones, with some not included. The sample consists of roughly 200,000 clones, 65% to 80% of them appearing once. What was sequenced was PBMCs. These receptors were taken from a man aged 50 or older in good health and CMV-seronegative. Each CDR3 is given with its conserved first and last residue. Fields, in order: clone size, D gene, J gene, V gene, CDR3 DNA, CDR3 protein. D genes are given only for firm matches. Clone size, where shown, is once, few, many, or a class for clones that have expanded.

clone size: once; D gene: TRBD2; J gene: TRBJ2-1; V gene: TRBV4-1; CDR3 DNA: TGCGCCAGCAGCCAGAGCGGGAGCTCCTACAATGAGCAGTTCTTC; CDR3 protein: CASSQSGSSYNEQFF
clone size: few; D gene: TRBD1; J gene: TRBJ2-2; V gene: TRBV2; CDR3 DNA: TGTGCCAGCAGGAGACAGGGGGCTAACACCGGGGAGCTGTTTTTT; CDR3 protein: CASRRQGANTGELFF
clone size: once; D gene: -; J gene: TRBJ2-7; V gene: TRBV2; CDR3 DNA: TGTGCCAGCAGTGACGGTTCCCTCGGAGATAGGCAGTACTTC; CDR3 protein: CASSDGSLGDRQYF
clone size: few; D gene: -; J gene: TRBJ2-7; V gene: TRBV6-5; CDR3 DNA: TGTGCCAGCAGTGAATCGGGGAACCACTACGAGCAGTACTTC; CDR3 protein: CASSESGNHYEQYF
clone size: -; D gene: TRBD1; J gene: TRBJ1-4; V gene: TRBV2; CDR3 DNA: TGTGCCAGCAGTTACTGGACAGGGGCTGAAAAACTGTTTTTT; CDR3 protein: CASSYWTGAEKLFF
clone size: -; D gene: TRBD1; J gene: TRBJ1-2; V gene: TRBV5-1; CDR3 DNA: TGCGCCAGCAGCTATGGTGGTGGGGACAGTAACTATGGCTACACCTTC; CDR3 protein: CASSYGGGDSNYGYTF
clone size: few; D gene: -; J gene: TRBJ1-2; V gene: TRBV10-3; CDR3 DNA: TGTGCCATCAGTGTGGCACAAAACTATGGCTACACCTTC; CDR3 protein: CAISVAQNYGYTF
clone size: few; D gene: TRBD2; J gene: TRBJ2-1; V gene: TRBV11-2; CDR3 DNA: TGTGCCAGCAGCTCCCGACTAGCAACAGCCTACAATGAGCAGTTCTTC; CDR3 protein: CASSSRLATAYNEQFF
clone size: -; D gene: -; J gene: TRBJ2-2; V gene: TRBV14; CDR3 DNA: TGTGCCAGCAGCCCGGGACTTTCGAACACCGGGGAGCTGTTTTTT; CDR3 protein: CASSPGLSNTGELFF
clone size: once; D gene: -; J gene: TRBJ2-3; V gene: TRBV4-1; CDR3 DNA: TGCGCCAGCAGCAAAAGCGCAGGGCAAGAGGCAGATACGCAGTATTTT; CDR3 protein: CASSKSAGQEADTQYF
clone size: -; D gene: TRBD1; J gene: TRBJ2-7; V gene: TRBV29-1; CDR3 DNA: TGCAGCGTTGAGGGGACAGGGATTTCAGATGCCTACGAGCAGTACTTC; CDR3 protein: CSVEGTGISDAYEQYF
clone size: -; D gene: -; J gene: TRBJ1-5; V gene: TRBV28; CDR3 DNA: TGTGCCAGCAGTTTCGGGGGACCTAGCAATCAGCCCCAGCATTTT; CDR3 protein: CASSFGGPSNQPQHF
clone size: -; D gene: TRBD1; J gene: TRBJ2-5; V gene: TRBV7-6; CDR3 DNA: TGTGCCAGCAGCTTAACAGGGGTCTTGGAGACCCAGTACTTC; CDR3 protein: CASSLTGVLETQYF
clone size: few; D gene: TRBD2; J gene: TRBJ2-5; V gene: TRBV7-2; CDR3 DNA: TGTGCCAGCACCCTCCGGGGGGGAGAGACCCAGTACTTC; CDR3 protein: CASTLRGGETQYF
clone size: -; D gene: -; J gene: TRBJ2-5; V gene: TRBV19; CDR3 DNA: TGTGCCAGTAGTACGATCGGAGCCCAAGAGACCCAGTACTTC; CDR3 protein: CASSTIGAQETQYF
clone size: -; D gene: -; J gene: TRBJ1-6; V gene: TRBV19; CDR3 DNA: TGTGCCACCCGCGATCTCCAAATGTATAATTCACCCCTCCACTTT; CDR3 protein: CATRDLQMYNSPLHF
clone size: -; D gene: -; J gene: TRBJ2-6; V gene: TRBV9; CDR3 DNA: TGTGCCAGCAGAGCTGGGCACGGTGGGGCCAACGTCCTGACTTTC; CDR3 protein: CASRAGHGGANVLTF
clone size: -; D gene: TRBD2; J gene: TRBJ2-1; V gene: TRBV7-3; CDR3 DNA: TGTGCCAGCAGCTCCCTAGCGGGAGAGGCTGGGGAGCAGTTCTTC; CDR3 protein: CASSSLAGEAGEQFF
clone size: once; D gene: TRBD1; J gene: TRBJ2-5; V gene: TRBV13; CDR3 DNA: TGTGCCAGCAGTCAGGACAGGGTTCAAGAGACCCAGTACTTC; CDR3 protein: CASSQDRVQETQYF
clone size: -; D gene: -; J gene: TRBJ2-7; V gene: TRBV11-2; CDR3 DNA: TGTGCCAGCAGCTGGACGATGGTGGGAGAAACAGCCTACGAGCAGTACTTC; CDR3 protein: CASSWTMVGETAYEQYF